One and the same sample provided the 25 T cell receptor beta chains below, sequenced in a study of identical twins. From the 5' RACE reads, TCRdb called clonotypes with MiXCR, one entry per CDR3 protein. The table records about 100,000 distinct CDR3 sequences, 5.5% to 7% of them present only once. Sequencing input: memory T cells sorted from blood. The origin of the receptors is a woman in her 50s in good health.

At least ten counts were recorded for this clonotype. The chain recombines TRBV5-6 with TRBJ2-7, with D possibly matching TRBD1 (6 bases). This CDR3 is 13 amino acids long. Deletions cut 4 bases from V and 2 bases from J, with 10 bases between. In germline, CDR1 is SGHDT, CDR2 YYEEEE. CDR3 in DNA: TGTGCCAGCAGCCTGGACAGACCCTACGAGCAGTACGTC. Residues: CASSLDRPYEQYV.

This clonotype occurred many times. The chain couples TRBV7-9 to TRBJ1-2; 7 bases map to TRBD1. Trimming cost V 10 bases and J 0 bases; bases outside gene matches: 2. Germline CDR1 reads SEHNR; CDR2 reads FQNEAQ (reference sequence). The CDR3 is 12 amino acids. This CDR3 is CATGQSNYGYTF. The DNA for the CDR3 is TGTGCCACGGGACAGTCTAACTATGGCTACACCTTC.

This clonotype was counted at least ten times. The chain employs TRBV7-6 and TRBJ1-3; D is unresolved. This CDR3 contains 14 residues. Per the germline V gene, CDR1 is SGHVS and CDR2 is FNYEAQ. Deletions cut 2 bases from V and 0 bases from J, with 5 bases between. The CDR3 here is CASSLWGSGNTIYF. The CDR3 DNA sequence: TGTGCCAGCAGCTTATGGGGCTCTGGAAACACCATATATTTT. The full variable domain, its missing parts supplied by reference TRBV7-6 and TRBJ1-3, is GAGVSQSPRYKVTKRGQDVALRCDPISGHVSLYWYRQALGQGPEFLTYFNYEAQQDKSGLPNDRFSAERPEGSISTLTIQRTEQRDSAMYRCASSLWGSGNTIYFGEGSWLTVV.

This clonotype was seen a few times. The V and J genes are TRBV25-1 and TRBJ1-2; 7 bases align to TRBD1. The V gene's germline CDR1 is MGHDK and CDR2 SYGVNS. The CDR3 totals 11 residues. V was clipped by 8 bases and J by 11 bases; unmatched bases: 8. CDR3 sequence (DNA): TGTGCCAGCGGGAGACAGGGCGAATACACCTTC. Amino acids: CASGRQGEYTF.

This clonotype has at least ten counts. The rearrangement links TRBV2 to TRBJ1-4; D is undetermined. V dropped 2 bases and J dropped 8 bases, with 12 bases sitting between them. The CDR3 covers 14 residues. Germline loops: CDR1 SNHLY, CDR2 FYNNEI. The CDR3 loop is CASSERGFGEKLFF. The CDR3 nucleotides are TGTGCCAGCAGTGAAAGAGGATTTGGGGAAAAACTGTTTTTT.

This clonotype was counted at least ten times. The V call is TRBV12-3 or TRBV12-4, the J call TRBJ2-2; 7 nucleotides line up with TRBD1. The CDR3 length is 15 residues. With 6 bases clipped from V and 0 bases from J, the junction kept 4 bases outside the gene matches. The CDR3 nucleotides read TGTGCCAGCAGGCGGACAGGAGCGAACACCGGGGAGCTGTTTTTT. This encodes CASRRTGANTGELFF.

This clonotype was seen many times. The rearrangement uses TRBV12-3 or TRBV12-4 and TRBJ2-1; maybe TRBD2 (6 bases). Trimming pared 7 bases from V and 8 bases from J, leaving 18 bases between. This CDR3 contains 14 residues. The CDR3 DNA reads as TGTGCCAGCAATCCAAGGGGACTGAGACATGAGCAGTTCTTC. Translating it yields CASNPRGLRHEQFF.

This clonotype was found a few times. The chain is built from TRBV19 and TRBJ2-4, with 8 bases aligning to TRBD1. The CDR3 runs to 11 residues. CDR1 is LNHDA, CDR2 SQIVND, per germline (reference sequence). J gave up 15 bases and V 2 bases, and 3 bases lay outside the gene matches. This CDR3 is CASSILDRVYF. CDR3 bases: TGTGCCAGTAGTATATTGGACAGGGTGTACTTC.

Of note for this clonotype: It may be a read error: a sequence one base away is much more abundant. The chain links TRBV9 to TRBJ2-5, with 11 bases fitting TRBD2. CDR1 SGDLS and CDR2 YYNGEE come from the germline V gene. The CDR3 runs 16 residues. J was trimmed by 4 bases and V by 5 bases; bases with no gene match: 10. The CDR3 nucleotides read TGTGCCAGCAGTGTTAATAGCGGGAGGGCAGTAGAGACCCAGTACTTC. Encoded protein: CASSVNSGRAVETQYF.

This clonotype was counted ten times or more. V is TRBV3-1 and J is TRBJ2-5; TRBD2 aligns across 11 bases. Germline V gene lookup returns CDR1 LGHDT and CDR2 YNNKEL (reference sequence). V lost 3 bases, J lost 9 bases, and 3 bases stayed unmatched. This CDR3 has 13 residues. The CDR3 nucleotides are TGTGCCAGCAGCCAGGGACTAGCGGCAGCCCAGTACTTC. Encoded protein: CASSQGLAAAQYF.

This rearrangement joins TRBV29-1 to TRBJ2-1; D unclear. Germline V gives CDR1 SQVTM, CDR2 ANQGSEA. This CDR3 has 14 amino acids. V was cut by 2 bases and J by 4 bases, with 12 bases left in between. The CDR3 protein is CSVESVGRYNEQFF. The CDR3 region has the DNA TGCAGCGTTGAATCGGTGGGCCGTTACAATGAGCAGTTCTTC.

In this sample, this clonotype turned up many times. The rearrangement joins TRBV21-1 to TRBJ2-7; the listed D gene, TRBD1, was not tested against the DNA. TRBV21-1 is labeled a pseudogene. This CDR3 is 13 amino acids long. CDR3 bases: TGTGCCTGCAAGGGGGATCAAACCTACGAGCAGTACGTC. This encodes CACKGDQTYEQYV.

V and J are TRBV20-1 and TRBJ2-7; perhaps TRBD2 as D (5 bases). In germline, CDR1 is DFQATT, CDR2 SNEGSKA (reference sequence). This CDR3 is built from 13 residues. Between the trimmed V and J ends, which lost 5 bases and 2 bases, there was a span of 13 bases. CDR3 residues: CSAARGSAYEQYF. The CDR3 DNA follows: TGCAGTGCTGCCCGAGGGAGTGCCTACGAGCAGTACTTC.

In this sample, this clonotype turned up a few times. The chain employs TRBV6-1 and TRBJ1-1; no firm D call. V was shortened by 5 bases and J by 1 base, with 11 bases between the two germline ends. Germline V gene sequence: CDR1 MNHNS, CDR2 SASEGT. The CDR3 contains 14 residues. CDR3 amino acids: CASSSTDKNTEAFF. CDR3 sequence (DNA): TGTGCCAGCAGTTCTACAGACAAGAACACTGAAGCTTTCTTT.

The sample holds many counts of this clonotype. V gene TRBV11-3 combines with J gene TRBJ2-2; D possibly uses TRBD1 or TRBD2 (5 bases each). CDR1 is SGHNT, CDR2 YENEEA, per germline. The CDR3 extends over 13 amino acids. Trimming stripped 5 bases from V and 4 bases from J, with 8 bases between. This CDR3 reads CASSRDATGELFF. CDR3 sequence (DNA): TGTGCCAGCAGCAGGGACGCCACCGGGGAGCTGTTTTTT. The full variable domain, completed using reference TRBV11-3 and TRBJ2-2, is EAGVVQSPRYKIIEKKQPVAFWCNPISGHNTLYWYLQNLGQGPELLIRYENEEAVDDSQLPKDRFSAERLKGVDSTLKIQPAELGDSAVYLCASSRDATGELFFGEGSRLTVL.

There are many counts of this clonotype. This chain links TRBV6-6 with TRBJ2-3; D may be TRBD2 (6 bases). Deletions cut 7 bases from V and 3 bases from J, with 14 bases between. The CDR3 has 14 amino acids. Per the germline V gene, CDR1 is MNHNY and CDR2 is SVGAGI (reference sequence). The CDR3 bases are TGTGCCAGCAATCGGGGGTCGATGACAGATACGCAGTATTTT. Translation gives CASNRGSMTDTQYF.

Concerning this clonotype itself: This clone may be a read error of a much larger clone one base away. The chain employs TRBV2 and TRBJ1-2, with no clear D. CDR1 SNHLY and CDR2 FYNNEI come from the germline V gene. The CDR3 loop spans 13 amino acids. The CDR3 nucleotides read TGTGTCAGCAGAACGTCCGGCAGCGATGGCTACACCTTC. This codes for CVSRTSGSDGYTF.

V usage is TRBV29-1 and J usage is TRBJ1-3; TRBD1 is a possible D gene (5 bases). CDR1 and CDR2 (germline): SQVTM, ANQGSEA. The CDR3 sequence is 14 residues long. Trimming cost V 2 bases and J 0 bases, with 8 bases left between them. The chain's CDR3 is CSVEPRVSGNTIYF. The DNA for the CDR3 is TGCAGCGTTGAACCCAGGGTCTCTGGAAACACCATATATTTT.

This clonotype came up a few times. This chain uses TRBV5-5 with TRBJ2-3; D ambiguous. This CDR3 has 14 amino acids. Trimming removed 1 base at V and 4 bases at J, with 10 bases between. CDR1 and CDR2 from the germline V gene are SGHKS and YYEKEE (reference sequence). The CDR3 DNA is TGTGCCAGCAGCTTGCTAGTCACCTCAGATACGCAGTATTTT. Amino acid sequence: CASSLLVTSDTQYF.

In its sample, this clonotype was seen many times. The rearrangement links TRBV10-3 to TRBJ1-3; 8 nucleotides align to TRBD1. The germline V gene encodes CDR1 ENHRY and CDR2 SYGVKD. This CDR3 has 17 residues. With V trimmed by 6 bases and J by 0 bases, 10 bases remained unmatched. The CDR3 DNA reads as TGTGCCATCAGCCCCTCCGGGACAGGAACCTCTGGAAACACCATATATTTT. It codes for CAISPSGTGTSGNTIYF.

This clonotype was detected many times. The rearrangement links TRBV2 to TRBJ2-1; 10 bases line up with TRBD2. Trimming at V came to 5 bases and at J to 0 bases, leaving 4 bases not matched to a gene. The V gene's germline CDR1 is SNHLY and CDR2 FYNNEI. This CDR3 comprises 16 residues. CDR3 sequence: CASSQSSGSSYNEQFF. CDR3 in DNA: TGTGCCAGCAGTCAATCTAGCGGGAGCTCCTACAATGAGCAGTTCTTC.

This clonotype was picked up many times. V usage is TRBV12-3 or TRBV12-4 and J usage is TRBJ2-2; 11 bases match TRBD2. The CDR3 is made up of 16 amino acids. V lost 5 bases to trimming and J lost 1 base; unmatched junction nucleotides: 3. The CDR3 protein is CASSPLAGGNTGELFF. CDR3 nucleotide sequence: TGTGCCAGCAGTCCTCTAGCGGGAGGGAACACCGGGGAGCTGTTTTTT.

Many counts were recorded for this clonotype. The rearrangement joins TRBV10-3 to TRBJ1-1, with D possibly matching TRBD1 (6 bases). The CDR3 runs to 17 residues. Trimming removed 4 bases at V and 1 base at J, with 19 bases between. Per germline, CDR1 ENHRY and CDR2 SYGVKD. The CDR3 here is CAISGTPHGQPNTEAFF. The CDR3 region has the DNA TGTGCCATCAGTGGAACCCCACACGGACAGCCGAACACTGAAGCTTTCTTT.

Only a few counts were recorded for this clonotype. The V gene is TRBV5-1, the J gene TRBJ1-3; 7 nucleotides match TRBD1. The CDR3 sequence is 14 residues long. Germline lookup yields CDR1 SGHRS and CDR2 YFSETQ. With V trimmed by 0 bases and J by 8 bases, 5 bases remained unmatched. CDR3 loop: CASSLEGQSHTIYF. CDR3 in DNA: TGCGCCAGCAGCTTGGAGGGACAGTCGCACACCATATATTTT.

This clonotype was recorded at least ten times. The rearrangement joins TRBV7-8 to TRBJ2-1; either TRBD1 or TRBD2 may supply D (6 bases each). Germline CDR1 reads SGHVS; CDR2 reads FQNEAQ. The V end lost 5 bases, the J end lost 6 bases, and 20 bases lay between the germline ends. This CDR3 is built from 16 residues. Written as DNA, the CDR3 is TGTGCCAGCAGCGAAACGGGGGCGGGGACAATCAATGAGCAGTTCTTC. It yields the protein CASSETGAGTINEQFF.